Following are 29 T cell receptor beta chains from one sample sequenced in a study of patients and donors after allogeneic stem cell transplantation. TCRdb fed the RT-PCR reads into MiXCR, producing one record per CDR3 protein. The data show 150,000 or so distinct CDR3 sequences, about a quarter seen once. Material: blood, either unsorted or a sorted T cell fraction (not recorded which). Receptors originate from a human donor who was either an allogeneic HSCT recipient or a stem cell or donor lymphocyte infusion donor (not recorded which). It is not recorded whose cells these are; they may come from a transplant donor.

The chain joins TRBV20-1 to TRBJ1-5; D is uncertain. Germline CDR1 DFQATT, CDR2 SNEGSKA (reference sequence). The CDR3 loop spans 15 amino acids. Trimming stripped 1 base from V and 3 bases from J, with 13 bases between. Here the CDR3 DNA reads TGCAGTGCTAGAGGCCCTGAGGGTCCCAATCAGCCCCAGCATTTT. Its translation is CSARGPEGPNQPQHF.

The chain couples TRBV5-1 to TRBJ2-1, with D possibly being TRBD2 (6 bases). The V gene lost 0 bases and the J gene lost 2 bases, with 18 bases spanning the gap. The V gene's germline CDR1 is SGHRS and CDR2 YFSETQ. The CDR3 length is 18 residues. The CDR3 DNA sequence: TGCGCCAGCAGCTTGGGGCATGAGGGGACTTCTCCCTACAATGAGCAGTTCTTC. It specifies CASSLGHEGTSPYNEQFF.

This clonotype came up a few times. The rearrangement links TRBV4-1 to TRBJ1-1; D is possibly TRBD1 (5 bases). Per the germline V gene, CDR1 is MGHRA and CDR2 is YSYEKL. Deletions cut 1 base from V and 0 bases from J, with 9 bases between. The length of the CDR3 is 15 residues. CDR3 region: CASSQVGGLNTEAFF. The CDR3 nucleotides are TGCGCCAGCAGCCAAGTCGGGGGGTTGAACACTGAAGCTTTCTTT.

This clonotype was counted only a few times. The chain uses TRBV10-3 and TRBJ1-3; a possible D gene is TRBD1 (6 bases). V lost 4 bases and J lost 4, with 11 bases in between. There are 14 residues in the CDR3. Looked up from germline, CDR1 is ENHRY and CDR2 is SYGVKD. CDR3 sequence (DNA): TGTGCCATCAGTGCCACAGGGTCGGGAAACACCATATATTTT. Translation gives CAISATGSGNTIYF.

The chain employs TRBV6-6 and TRBJ1-4; 7 bases are shared with TRBD1. Germline loops: CDR1 MNHNY, CDR2 SVGAGI (reference sequence). The J segment lost 7 bases and the V segment lost 7 bases, leaving 12 bases of the junction unmatched. CDR3 length: 15 amino acids. CDR3 residues: CASIGIQGTGEKLFF. The CDR3 DNA reads TGTGCCAGCATCGGAATACAGGGGACCGGTGAAAAACTGTTTTTT.

This clonotype was seen at least ten times. V gene TRBV27 combines with J gene TRBJ2-1; 7 bases line up with TRBD1. J lost 7 bases, V lost 6 bases, and 6 bases had no gene match. The CDR3 spans 13 residues. The germline gives CDR1 MNHEY, CDR2 SMNVEV (reference sequence). CDR3 bases: TGTGCCAGCAGGGACAGGCTAGGAAATGAGCAGTTCTTC. Translation gives CASRDRLGNEQFF.

This clonotype was seen more than once but under ten times. The chain combines TRBV7-2 with TRBJ1-5, with unresolved D. Trimming removed 5 bases from V and 0 bases from J, with 8 bases in between. CDR1 SGHTA and CDR2 FQGNSA come from the germline V gene. The CDR3 consists of 14 residues. The CDR3 spells CASSGGVSNQPQHF. The CDR3 nucleotides read TGTGCCAGCAGCGGAGGAGTTAGCAATCAGCCCCAGCATTTT.

Only a few counts were recorded for this clonotype. This chain links TRBV7-2 with TRBJ1-2, with TRBD1 matching over 7 bases. Germline CDR1 is SGHTA and CDR2 is FQGNSA. The ends lost 4 bases at V and 4 bases at J; junction bases unmatched: 3. The CDR3 consists of 13 residues. The DNA for the CDR3 is TGTGCCAGCAGCTGGGACAGCACCTATGGCTACACCTTC. Residues: CASSWDSTYGYTF.

The rearrangement links TRBV30 to TRBJ1-2; D not certain. The CDR3 spans 12 residues. V lost 4 bases to trimming and J lost 5 bases, with 11 bases between them. Germline V gene lookup returns CDR1 GTSNPN and CDR2 SVGIG (reference sequence). CDR3 sequence: CAWIAEKYGYTF. The CDR3 bases are TGTGCCTGGATCGCGGAAAAATATGGCTACACCTTC.

This chain joins TRBV9 and TRBJ2-7, with 9 bases identical to TRBD1. In germline, CDR1 is SGDLS, CDR2 YYNGEE. CDR3 length: 15 amino acids. J lost 2 bases, V lost 3 bases, and 6 bases had no gene match. In DNA form, the CDR3 reads TGTGCCAGCAGCGGCCGGGACAGGGAGGCCTACGAGCAGTACTTC. Protein sequence: CASSGRDREAYEQYF.

The genes are TRBV29-1 and TRBJ1-2; D ambiguous. Germline V gene lookup returns CDR1 SQVTM and CDR2 ANQGSEA. This CDR3 contains 12 residues. Trimming shortened V by 3 bases and J by 4 bases, and 9 bases separated the two germline ends. The CDR3 nucleotides are TGCAGCGTTGACCGGCAGCCCTATGGCTACACCTTC. Protein sequence: CSVDRQPYGYTF.

The rearrangement joins TRBV7-2 to TRBJ1-6; no clear D gene. Germline V gives CDR1 SGHTA, CDR2 FQGNSA. The CDR3 runs 12 residues. The ends were cut back, 4 bases at V and 8 bases at J, with 6 bases in the middle. The CDR3 here is CASSSNDSPLHF. The CDR3 DNA follows: TGTGCCAGCAGCTCTAACGATTCACCCCTCCACTTT.

The sample holds one count of this clonotype. The J gene is TRBJ2-3, the V gene TRBV7-2; D tentatively fits TRBD1 or TRBD2 (5 bases each). CDR1 and CDR2 from the germline V gene are SGHTA and FQGNSA. V lost 5 bases and J 4 bases, leaving 16 bases between the germline ends. The CDR3 sequence is 15 residues long. The CDR3 DNA reads TGTGCCAGCAGCCTCCTAGCTCAGGGATCAGATACGCAGTATTTT. Protein product: CASSLLAQGSDTQYF.

This chain connects TRBV5-1 to TRBJ1-2, with D perhaps TRBD1 (6 bases). Germline loops: CDR1 SGHRS, CDR2 YFSETQ. The CDR3 is 15 amino acids. V lost 0 bases to trimming and J lost 7 bases, with 16 bases between them. The CDR3, as DNA: TGCGCCAGCAGCTTGGTATTTCGGGGGCTGAGTGGCTACACCTTC. Protein: CASSLVFRGLSGYTF. The entire variable domain, with the rest obtained from reference TRBV5-1 and TRBJ1-2, is as follows: KAGVTQTPRYLIKTRGQQVTLSCSPISGHRSVSWYQQTPGQGLQFLFEYFSETQRNKGNFPGRFSGRQFSNSRSEMNVSTLELGDSALYLCASSLVFRGLSGYTFGSGTRLTVV.

Ten or more counts support this clonotype. The chain combines TRBV5-1 with TRBJ1-4; possible D gene TRBD1, 5 bases. This CDR3 contains 16 residues. V gave up 3 bases and J gave up 5 bases, with 17 bases separating them. Germline-derived CDR1 and CDR2 are SGHRS and YFSETQ. CDR3 in amino acids: CASSSGSFSTNEKLFF. The CDR3 DNA reads TGCGCCAGCAGCTCAGGGTCTTTTTCCACCAATGAAAAACTGTTTTTT. Full variable domain (rest looked up from reference TRBV5-1 and TRBJ1-4): KAGVTQTPRYLIKTRGQQVTLSCSPISGHRSVSWYQQTPGQGLQFLFEYFSETQRNKGNFPGRFSGRQFSNSRSEMNVSTLELGDSALYLCASSSGSFSTNEKLFFGSGTQLSVL.

In its sample, this clonotype was seen once. CDR3 nucleotide sequence: TGTGCCATCAGTGAGTCGAGTGGTGAAGCGCAGTATTTT. Amino acids: CAISESSGEAQYF. The chain couples TRBV10-3 to TRBJ2-3; D is undetermined. V was cut by 0 bases and J by 10 bases, with 11 bases left in between. Germline V CDR1 and CDR2: ENHRY, SYGVKD. CDR3 length: 13 residues.

The table lists this clonotype with a few counts. The chain couples TRBV18 to TRBJ1-1, with unresolved D. The CDR3 totals 13 residues. The germline gives CDR1 KGHSH, CDR2 LQKENI. Trimming shortened V by 0 bases and J by 8 bases, and 10 bases separated the two germline ends. The CDR3 nucleotides read TGTGCCAGCTCACCACCGTGGAAAGGGGAAGCTTTCTTT. It yields the protein CASSPPWKGEAFF.

This clonotype appeared a few times. This chain links TRBV10-3 with TRBJ1-1; 8 bases align to TRBD1. Germline CDR1 is ENHRY and CDR2 is SYGVKD. V dropped 6 bases and J dropped 1; count of bases not matched to a gene: 4. The CDR3 is 14 residues long. This CDR3 reads CAISPGGPNTEAFF. The CDR3 DNA is TGTGCCATCAGCCCAGGGGGCCCGAACACTGAAGCTTTCTTT.

This chain joins TRBV25-1 and TRBJ2-3, with 9 bases matching TRBD2. The CDR3 loop spans 17 amino acids. Germline CDR1 MGHDK, CDR2 SYGVNS. V trimming: 0 bases; J trimming: 4 bases; junction bases outside the gene matches: 8. CDR3 DNA: TGTGCCAGCAGTGAATATGTCTCGCGGGAGGGCCCAGATACGCAGTATTTT. Its protein product is CASSEYVSREGPDTQYF.

This clonotype was observed a few times. This chain uses TRBV5-6 with TRBJ2-2; 10 positions agree with TRBD2. The V gene's germline CDR1 is SGHDT and CDR2 YYEEEE. CDR3 size: 16 residues. V was pared by 0 bases and J by 8 bases, with 7 bases of the junction left unmatched. The CDR3 reads CASSLAVGLALGELFF. The CDR3 bases are TGTGCCAGCAGCTTGGCCGTGGGACTAGCGCTGGGGGAGCTGTTTTTT.

In the case of this clonotype: One junction end does not reproduce the germline sequence, and a read error may be involved. CDR3: CASSGGDGTDTLYF. DNA for the CDR3: TGCGCCAGCAGCGGCGGGGATGGAACAGATACGCTGTATTTT. This chain connects TRBV5-1 to TRBJ2-3, with D possibly being TRBD2 (6 bases). This CDR3 is built from 14 residues. The germline gives CDR1 SGHRS, CDR2 YFSETQ.

This clonotype was counted between two and nine times. The J gene is TRBJ1-1, the V gene TRBV19; maybe TRBD1 (5 bases). The CDR3 contains 13 residues. The V and J ends lost 3 bases and 3 bases respectively, with 8 bases between them. Germline V gene lookup returns CDR1 LNHDA and CDR2 SQIVND (reference sequence). The CDR3 sequence: CASSIGGDTEAFF. Here the CDR3 DNA reads TGTGCCAGTAGTATTGGAGGGGACACTGAAGCTTTCTTT.

This clonotype was recorded a few times. The chain carries TRBV7-2 and TRBJ2-1; possibly TRBD2 for D (6 bases). Trimming took 1 base from V and 8 from J, leaving 9 bases between them. Looked up from germline, CDR1 is SGHTA and CDR2 is FQGNSA. CDR3 length: 13 residues. CDR3 nucleotides: TGTGCCAGCAGCTTAGGTCAGCGGGATGAGCAGTTCTTC. Its translation is CASSLGQRDEQFF.

The rearrangement joins TRBV15 to TRBJ1-5, with 7 bases identical to TRBD1. The CDR3 extends over 15 amino acids. V dropped 5 bases and J dropped 4; count of bases not matched to a gene: 8. The V gene's germline CDR1 is LNHNV and CDR2 YYDKDF (reference sequence). Here the CDR3 DNA reads TGTGCCACCAGCTTAGACCCGGGACAGAATCAGCCCCAGCATTTT. The encoded protein is CATSLDPGQNQPQHF.

This clonotype was counted only a few times. The rearrangement uses TRBV9 and TRBJ1-1; weak D call: TRBD1 (5 bases). The CDR3 sequence is 14 residues long. Trimming stripped 3 bases from V and 11 bases from J, with 20 bases between. Germline CDR1 is SGDLS and CDR2 is YYNGEE. CDR3 sequence: CASSATTGDGTAFF. The CDR3 bases are TGTGCCAGCAGCGCAACAACAGGCGATGGTACGGCTTTCTTT.

V is TRBV12-3 or TRBV12-4 and J is TRBJ2-3; a weak D match, TRBD2 (5 bases). This CDR3 comprises 11 residues. Trimming took off 8 bases at V and 2 bases at J, with 5 bases between the two ends. The CDR3 DNA sequence: TGTGCCAGCGGACTCACAGATACGCAGTATTTT. Translation gives CASGLTDTQYF.

This clonotype was detected only a few times. The chain links TRBV30 to TRBJ1-1; D is perhaps TRBD1 (5 bases). V lost 0 bases to trimming and J lost 5 bases, with 10 bases between them. Germline CDR1 GTSNPN, CDR2 SVGIG (reference sequence). This CDR3 has 13 residues. CDR3 sequence reads: CAWSVRGGTEAFF. The CDR3 bases are TGTGCCTGGAGTGTACGGGGGGGGACTGAAGCTTTCTTT.

The J gene is TRBJ2-7, the V gene TRBV3-1; tentative D call: TRBD1 (6 bases). V shed 4 bases and J shed 4 bases, with 14 bases lying between them. CDR1 is LGHDT and CDR2 is YNNKEL in the germline V gene (reference sequence). The CDR3 extends over 14 amino acids. The CDR3: CASSRQGLVYEQYF. Written as DNA, the CDR3 is TGTGCCAGCAGCCGGCAGGGGTTAGTTTACGAGCAGTACTTC.

V is TRBV12-3 or TRBV12-4 and J is TRBJ2-3; TRBD2 matches 7 bases. Losses at the gene ends were 6 bases for V and 2 bases for J; bases not matched to a gene: 8. The CDR3 consists of 15 residues. The CDR3 sequence: CASSGTTTPTDTQYF. In nucleotides, the CDR3 is TGTGCCAGCAGCGGGACTACCACCCCCACAGATACGCAGTATTTT.